This TCR beta chain was documented in a study of blood T cells in healthy people across ages. The authors ran a second PCR of 7 to 11 cycles using a sample-barcoded 5' primer and a J-beta primer mix. MiXCR, run by TCRdb on the 5' RACE reads, gives a single entry per CDR3 protein. Seen here are some 370,000 distinct CDR3 sequences, 45% to 65% observed once, and the top ten hold roughly 51%. This clonotype was recorded a few times. Per the germline V gene, CDR1 is SGHTA and CDR2 is FQGNSA. CDR3 length equals 15 residues. The ends were cut back, 5 bases at V and 2 bases at J, with 15 bases in the middle.

The chain has TRBV7-2 and TRBJ1-2; maybe TRBD1 (6 bases). The material sequenced was blood. The sequence derives from a man aged 55 to 70 in good health. CDR3 region: CASSPRGAGNYGYTF. The CDR3 nucleotides read TGTGCCAGCAGCCCACGGGGGGCGGGGAACTATGGCTACACCTTC.